One TCR beta chain is described in this entry. Its target is not known. This sample was taken from a study of cytomegalovirus exposure and HLA in healthy donors. Separate from the 666-subject first cohort, the roughly 120-subject validation cohort was the one that the donors belonged to. Broader study findings: For most TCR sequences rarity was the rule, although some public TCRs occurred in many donors.

Here immunoSEQ multiplex PCR was the method, and the copy in TCRdb shows in-frame clones only, minus some. The table records about 150,000 clones, around nine tenths of them present only once. The sequence was collected from a man younger than 30 in good health and CMV-seropositive. What was sequenced was PBMCs.

This CDR3 is CASSGQGATKNIQYF. The DNA of the CDR3 is TGTGCCAGCAGCGGACAGGGGGCGACGAAAAACATTCAGTACTTC. The chain has TRBV2 and TRBJ2-4; 11 bases align to TRBD1. Trimming cost V 6 bases and J 4 bases; bases outside gene matches: 5. The germline V gene encodes CDR1 SNHLY and CDR2 FYNNEI. The CDR3 contains 15 residues.